The 9 T cell receptor beta chains below all came from one sample that was sequenced in a study of CD8+ T cells in alopecia areata. Extracted RNA was reverse transcribed into cDNA, the sequencing template. The protocol was immunoSEQ multiplex PCR, while the TCRdb copy is restricted to in-frame clones and leaves out a portion. The table includes 200,000 to 250,000 clones, around three fifths detected once. Treatment in this sample: oral pan-JAK inhibitor, 5-10 mg twice daily. The source was CD4+ T cells sorted from blood, collected at week 4, from a patient treated with tofacitinib. These receptors all stem from a human donor with alopecia areata.

In DNA, the CDR3 is TGCGCCAGCAGCTTGAGGGGGAATCAAGAGACCCAGTACTTC. It codes for CASSLRGNQETQYF. The chain links TRBV5-1 to TRBJ2-5, with TRBD1 as a possible D gene (6 bases). The germline V and J ends were trimmed by 1 base and 2 bases, with 9 bases remaining between them. This CDR3 spans 14 amino acids. Germline CDR1 reads SGHRS; CDR2 reads YFSETQ.

The rearrangement uses TRBV7-9 and TRBJ1-1; D call uncertain. From germline, CDR1 is SEHNR and CDR2 FQNEAQ (reference sequence). The CDR3 has 14 residues. V was cut by 0 bases and J by 1 base, with 6 bases left in between. CDR3 protein: CASSLASWNTEAFF. The CDR3 nucleotides read TGTGCCAGCAGCTTAGCCTCATGGAACACTGAAGCTTTCTTT.

The chain links TRBV21-1 to TRBJ2-4; the tabulated D call, TRBD1, remains unverified against the DNA. TRBV21-1 constitutes a pseudogene. The CDR3 is 15 residues long. CDR3 sequence reads: CASSKVPDRGHIQYF. The CDR3 region has the DNA TGTGCCAGCAGCAAAGTCCCGGACAGGGGGCACATTCAGTACTTC.

The J gene is TRBJ2-1, the V gene TRBV10-3, with 7 bases that match TRBD2. Germline V gene data show CDR1 as ENHRY and CDR2 as SYGVKD. This CDR3 spans 12 amino acids. Trimming at V came to 8 bases and at J to 7 bases, leaving 5 bases not matched to a gene. CDR3 loop: CAIGRTRNEQFF. CDR3 coding DNA: TGTGCCATCGGCCGGACTAGGAATGAGCAGTTCTTC.

The gene calls are TRBV9 and TRBJ2-5; D gene uncertain. CDR1 is SGDLS, CDR2 YYNGEE, per germline. Trimming stripped 0 bases from V and 0 bases from J, with 6 bases between. CDR3 length: 14 residues. The CDR3 spells CASSVEGHQETQYF. In nucleotides, the CDR3 is TGTGCCAGCAGCGTAGAGGGCCACCAAGAGACCCAGTACTTC.

About this clone: Other DNA sequences within the sample encode an identical CDR3. This chain links TRBV7-9 with TRBJ1-2; D may be TRBD1 (5 bases). The CDR3 is made up of 13 amino acids. Germline CDR1 and CDR2: SEHNR and FQNEAQ (reference sequence). Trimming removed 2 bases from V and 2 bases from J, with 6 bases in between. In nucleotides, the CDR3 is TGTGCCAGCAGCTTACAGGGAAACTATGGCTACACCTTC. As protein: CASSLQGNYGYTF.

The gene calls are TRBV23-1 and TRBJ1-1; the D is unclear. TRBV23-1 counts as an open reading frame of uncertain function. The CDR3 has 12 residues. Trimming shortened V by 2 bases and J by 5 bases, and 6 bases separated the two germline ends. The CDR3 region has the DNA TGCGCCAGCAGTCAACCCGTGACTGAAGCTTTCTTT. This codes for CASSQPVTEAFF.

The chain is built from TRBV30 and TRBJ1-1; 8 nucleotides agree with TRBD1. J gave up 6 bases and V 5 bases, and 2 bases lay outside the gene matches. The germline V gene encodes CDR1 GTSNPN and CDR2 SVGIG (reference sequence). The CDR3 sequence is 11 residues long. The CDR3 DNA sequence: TGTGCCTGGGTACAGGGGGCTGAAGCTTTCTTT. Amino acid sequence: CAWVQGAEAFF. The whole variable domain, remainder taken from reference TRBV30 and TRBJ1-1, is SQTIHQWPATLVQPVGSPLSLECTVEGTSNPNLYWYRQAAGRGLQLLFYSVGIGQISSEVPQNLSASRPQDRQFILSSKKLLLSDSGFYLCAWVQGAEAFFGQGTRLTVV.

The chain carries TRBV30 and TRBJ1-1, with a weak D call TRBD1 (5 bases). Per germline, CDR1 GTSNPN and CDR2 SVGIG (reference sequence). Between the trimmed V and J ends, which lost 4 bases and 4 bases, there was a span of 22 bases. This CDR3 is built from 16 residues. As DNA, the CDR3 is TGTGCCTGGATTTCACATTATGGGGGGGTAGCCACTGAAGCTTTCTTT. Translated: CAWISHYGGVATEAFF. The full variable domain, its missing parts supplied by reference TRBV30 and TRBJ1-1, is SQTIHQWPATLVQPVGSPLSLECTVEGTSNPNLYWYRQAAGRGLQLLFYSVGIGQISSEVPQNLSASRPQDRQFILSSKKLLLSDSGFYLCAWISHYGGVATEAFFGQGTRLTVV.